This TCR beta chain comes out of a study of regulatory T cells in long-lasting Graves disease. Overall study findings and caveats: TRBV28, TRBJ1-2 and TRBJ2-5 were favored in persistent disease. Relative to newly diagnosed Graves' patients, persistent ones had lower TCR diversity.

Regarding this clonotype: Its antigen remains unknown.

Time point of the sample: persistent/refractory GD, antithyroid drugs over 5 years with positive TRAb. Making the TCR library involved RNA that had been extracted from PBMCs. The diagnosis of Graves' disease used American Thyroid Association guidelines. Through Arm-PCR of CDR3 regions and iRepertoire HTBI primers, TCR beta libraries were built. TCRdb analysed the multiplex PCR reads with MiXCR anew, one entry per CDR3 protein. The sample has roughly 450,000 distinct CDR3 sequences; roughly 20% are singletons. Germline V gives CDR1 SGDLS, CDR2 YYNGEE. CDR3 length: 15 amino acids. The V and J ends lost 3 bases and 8 bases, in that order; junction bases with no gene match: 9.

The rearrangement joins TRBV9 to TRBJ2-2, with TRBD1 matching 8 bases. This specimen was peripheral blood mononuclear cells (PBMCs), taken when the disease was refractory, from a patient treated with antithyroid drugs. The TCR sequence derives from a female donor with Graves disease. The CDR3 DNA is TGTGCCAGCAGCGCCAGGACAGGGCCGGGGGGGGAGCTGTTTTTT. Translated: CASSARTGPGGELFF.